A single T cell receptor beta chain is shown here with its context. There is no known antigen for this receptor. No quality values exist for individual bases; no much larger clone is one base distant. This specimen comes from a study of cytotoxic CD8 clonotypes in ibrutinib-treated CLL (dated by TCRdb to the early 2020s). Regarding the complete study: The cohort included around 15 treatment-naive and fewer than 12 relapsed/refractory patients; 17 to 18 were IGHV unmutated. Responses were partial in around 24 patients and complete in 2; after median approximately 69 months follow-up, 14 stayed in remission and some twelve progressed. Cryopreserved peripheral blood mononuclear cells were collected before treatment, at response, and at either disease progression or sustained remission. On average, each sample yielded around 230,000 productive templates and around 100,000 productive rearrangements. Response samples were taken after a median of roughly eleven months on treatment, ranging from about 6 to 36 months. Longitudinal samples were available for about 30% of the 86 trial participants. All remission and progressive disease samples were collected while patients were still receiving ibrutinib.

In light of the paper, this sample's time point label describes: 20 to 30 months on ibrutinib. For TCR beta library preparation, roughly 2 micrograms of genomic DNA were extracted from the cryopreserved PBMCs. Longitudinal blood samples from CLL patients receiving ibrutinib monotherapy were subjected to high-throughput TCR beta sequencing. The patients were enrolled in a single-center, open-label phase 2 trial of ibrutinib monotherapy. What the study reported, not specific to this receptor: Baseline clonality exceeded that of age-matched healthy donors and correlated strongly with circulating CD8+ T-cell counts. Clonality rose at ibrutinib response, remained stable during sustained remission, and dropped back toward baseline at progression. Sampling times were not matched between patients in sustained remission and patients whose disease was progressing, and lymph node repertoires were not examined. Public clonotypes were found to be uncommon and were observed to contract or remain stable during treatment; the increase in clonality was shown to reflect expansion of private clonotypes at ibrutinib response.

The goal of deep resolution MiSeq sequencing was a depth between 1 in 1 million and 1 in 200,000 T cells, and coverage averaged 10x per clonotype. TCR beta libraries were generated with the immunoSEQ hsTCRB Kit. For the original study's pipeline: The data were analyzed with ImmunoSEQ Analyzer and ImmunoSEQ Data Assistant, and V, D and J gene assignments followed IMGT definitions. Clonality was computed as one minus normalized Shannon entropy of productive rearrangement frequencies, ranging from 0 to 1. Only overrepresented clonotypes making up at least 0.05% of the repertoire of each patient were included in the public clonotype analysis. More than ten repertoires from age-matched healthy donors, obtained from immuneACCESS, served as clonality controls. This is the immuneACCESS table as TCRdb keeps it, with only in-frame sequences that have V and J called. A part of the clones is gone; compared with another copy, unresolved V genes explain less than half, and the rest is unexplained. V, J and clone size are those of that table, while D and trimming were read from the DNA. The sample table records 150,000 or so clones; 80% to 90% of these occur just once. Approximately 2% of the sample rests with the top ten.

The sample consisted of PBMCs, taken after 24 months of ibrutinib treatment. This clonotype was obtained from a human donor with chronic lymphocytic leukemia.

The DNA sequence is as follows: TGTGCCAGCTCACCACCAACGGGGGGTAGCACAGATACGCAGTATTTT. Translation gives CASSPPTGGSTDTQYF. Rearrangement joined TRBV18 to TRBJ2-3, and 7 junctional nucleotides match TRBD2. Measured from the cysteine to the phenylalanine, the CDR3 is 16 residues long. Here the CDR3 DNA is all that survives: 48 bases in frame from base 1. Via the germline V gene, CDR1 is KGHSH and CDR2 LQKENI. The V end gives up 0 bases and the J end 0 bases, leaving 3 bases in the junction not matched to a gene. This CDR3, with the reference TRBV18 and TRBJ2-3 proteins standing in past its ends, gives the full variable domain NAGVMQNPRHLVRRRGQEARLRCSPMKGHSHVYWYRQLPEEGLKFMVYLQKENIIDESGMPKERFSAEFPKEGPSILRIQQVVRGDSAAYFCASSPPTGGSTDTQYFGPGTRLTVL.